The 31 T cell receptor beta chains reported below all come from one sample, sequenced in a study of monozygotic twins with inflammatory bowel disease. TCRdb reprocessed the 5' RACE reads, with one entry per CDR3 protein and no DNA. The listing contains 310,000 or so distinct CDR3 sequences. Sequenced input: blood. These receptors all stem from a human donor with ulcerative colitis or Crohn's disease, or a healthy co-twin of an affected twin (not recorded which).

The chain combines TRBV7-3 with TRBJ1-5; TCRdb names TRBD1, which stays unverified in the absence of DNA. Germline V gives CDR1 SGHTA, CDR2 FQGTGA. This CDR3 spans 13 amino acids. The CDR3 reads CASSRGPGEPQHF.

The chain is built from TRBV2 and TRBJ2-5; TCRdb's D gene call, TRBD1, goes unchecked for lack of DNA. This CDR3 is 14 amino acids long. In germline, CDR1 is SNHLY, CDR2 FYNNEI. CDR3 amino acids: CASSEGTVGETQYF.

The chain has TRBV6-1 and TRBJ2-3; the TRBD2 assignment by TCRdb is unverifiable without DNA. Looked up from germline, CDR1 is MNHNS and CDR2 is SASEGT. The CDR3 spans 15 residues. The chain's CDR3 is CASSEATGGTDTQYF.

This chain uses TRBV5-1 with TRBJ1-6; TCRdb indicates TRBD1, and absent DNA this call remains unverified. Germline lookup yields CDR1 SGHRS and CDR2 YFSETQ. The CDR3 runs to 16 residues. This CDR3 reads CASSPQGQGDNSPLHF.

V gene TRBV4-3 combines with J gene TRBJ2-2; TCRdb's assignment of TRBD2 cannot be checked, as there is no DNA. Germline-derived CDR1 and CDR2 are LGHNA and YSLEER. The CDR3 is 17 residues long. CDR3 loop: CASSQAPQRGVTGELFF.

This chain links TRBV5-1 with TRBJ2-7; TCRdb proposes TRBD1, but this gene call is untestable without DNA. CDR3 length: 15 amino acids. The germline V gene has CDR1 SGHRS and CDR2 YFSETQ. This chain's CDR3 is CASSPDAGVSYEQYF.

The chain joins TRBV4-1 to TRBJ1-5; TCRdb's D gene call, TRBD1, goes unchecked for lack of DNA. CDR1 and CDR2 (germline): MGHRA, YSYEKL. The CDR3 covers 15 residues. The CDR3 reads CASSPSGSTNQPQHF.

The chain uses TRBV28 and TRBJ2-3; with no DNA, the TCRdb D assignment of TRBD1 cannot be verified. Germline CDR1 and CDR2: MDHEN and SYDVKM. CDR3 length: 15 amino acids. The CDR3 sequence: CASRDVGVSTDTQYF.

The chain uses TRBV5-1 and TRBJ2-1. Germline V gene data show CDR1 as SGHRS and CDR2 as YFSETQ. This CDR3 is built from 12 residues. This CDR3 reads CASSYYGHEQFF.

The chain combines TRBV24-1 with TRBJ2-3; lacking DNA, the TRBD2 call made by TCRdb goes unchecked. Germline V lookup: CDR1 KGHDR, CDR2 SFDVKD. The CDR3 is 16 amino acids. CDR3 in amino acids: CATSDSGLALSDTQYF.

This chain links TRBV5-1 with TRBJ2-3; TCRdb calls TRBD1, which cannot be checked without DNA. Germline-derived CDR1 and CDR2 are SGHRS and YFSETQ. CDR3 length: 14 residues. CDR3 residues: CATRPGSSTDTQYF. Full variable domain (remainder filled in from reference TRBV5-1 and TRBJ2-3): KAGVTQTPRYLIKTRGQQVTLSCSPISGHRSVSWYQQTPGQGLQFLFEYFSETQRNKGNFPGRFSGRQFSNSRSEMNVSTLELGDSALYLCATRPGSSTDTQYFGPGTRLTVL.

The chain's CDR3 is CASSRFPAPGGTEAFF. The V call is TRBV12-3 or TRBV12-4, the J call TRBJ1-1; the TCRdb call, TRBD1, lacks DNA for checking. CDR3 length equals 16 residues.

The CDR3 sequence: CASSLVQGSNEQFF. The chain recombines TRBV11-3 with TRBJ2-1; TCRdb calls TRBD1, which cannot be checked without DNA. The CDR3 loop spans 14 amino acids. Germline CDR1 and CDR2: SGHNT and YENEEA. Using reference TRBV11-3 and TRBJ2-1 for the parts outside the CDR3, the full variable domain is EAGVVQSPRYKIIEKKQPVAFWCNPISGHNTLYWYLQNLGQGPELLIRYENEEAVDDSQLPKDRFSAERLKGVDSTLKIQPAELGDSAVYLCASSLVQGSNEQFFGPGTRLTVL.

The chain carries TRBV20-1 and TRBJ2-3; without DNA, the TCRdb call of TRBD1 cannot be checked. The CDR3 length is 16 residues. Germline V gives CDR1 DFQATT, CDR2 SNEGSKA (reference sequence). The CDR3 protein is CSARDHGIAGTDTQYF.

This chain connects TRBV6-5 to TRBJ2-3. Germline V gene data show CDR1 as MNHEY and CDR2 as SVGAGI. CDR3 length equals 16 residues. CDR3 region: CASSYSREYQADTQYF.

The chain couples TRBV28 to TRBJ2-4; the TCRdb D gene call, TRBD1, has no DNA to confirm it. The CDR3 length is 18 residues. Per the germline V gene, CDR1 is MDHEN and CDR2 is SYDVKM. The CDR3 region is CASNYRGADLGQKNIQYF.

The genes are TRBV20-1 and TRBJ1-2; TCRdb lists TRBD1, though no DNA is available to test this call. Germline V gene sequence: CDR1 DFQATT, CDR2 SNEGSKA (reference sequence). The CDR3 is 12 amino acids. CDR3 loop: CSARKGNYGYTF.

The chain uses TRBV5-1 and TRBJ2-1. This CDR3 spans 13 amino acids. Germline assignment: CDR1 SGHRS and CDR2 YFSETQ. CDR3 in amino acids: CASSSGFYDEQFF.

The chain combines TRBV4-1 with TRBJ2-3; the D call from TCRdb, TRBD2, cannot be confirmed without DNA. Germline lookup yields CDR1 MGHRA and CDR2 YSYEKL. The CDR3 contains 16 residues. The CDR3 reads CASEKGAGGGTDTQYF.

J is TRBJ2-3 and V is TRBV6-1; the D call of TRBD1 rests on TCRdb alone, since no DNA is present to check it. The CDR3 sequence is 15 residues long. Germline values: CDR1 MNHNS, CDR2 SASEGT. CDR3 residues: CASSPWGQGSDTQYF.

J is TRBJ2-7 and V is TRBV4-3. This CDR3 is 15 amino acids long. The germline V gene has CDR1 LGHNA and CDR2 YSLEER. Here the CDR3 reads CASSQDLANSYEQYF.

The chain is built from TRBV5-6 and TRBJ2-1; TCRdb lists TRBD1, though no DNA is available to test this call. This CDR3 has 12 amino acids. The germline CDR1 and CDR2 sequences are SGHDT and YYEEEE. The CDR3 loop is CASSHRSGEQFF.

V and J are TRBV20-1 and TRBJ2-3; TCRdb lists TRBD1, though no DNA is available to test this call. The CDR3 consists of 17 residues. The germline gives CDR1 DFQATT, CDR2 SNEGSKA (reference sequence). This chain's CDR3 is CSARGLSIGGSTDTQYF.

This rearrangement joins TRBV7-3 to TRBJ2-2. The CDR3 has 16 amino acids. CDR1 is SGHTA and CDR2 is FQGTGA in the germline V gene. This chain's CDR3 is CASSLASSGNTGELFF.

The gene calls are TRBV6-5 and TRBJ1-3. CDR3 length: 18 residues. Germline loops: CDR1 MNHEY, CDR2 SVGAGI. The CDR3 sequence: CASSRVGLSLSSGNTIYF.

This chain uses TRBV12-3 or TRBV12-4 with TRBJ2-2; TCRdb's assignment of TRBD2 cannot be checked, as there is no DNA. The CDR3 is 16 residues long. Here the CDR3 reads CASTQRASVGTGELFF.

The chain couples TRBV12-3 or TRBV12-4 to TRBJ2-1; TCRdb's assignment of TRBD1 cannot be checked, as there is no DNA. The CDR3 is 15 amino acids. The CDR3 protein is CASSLAGTGVGEQFF.

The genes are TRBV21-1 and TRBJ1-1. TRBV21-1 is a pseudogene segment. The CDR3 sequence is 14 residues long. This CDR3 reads CASSKDQKNTEAFF.

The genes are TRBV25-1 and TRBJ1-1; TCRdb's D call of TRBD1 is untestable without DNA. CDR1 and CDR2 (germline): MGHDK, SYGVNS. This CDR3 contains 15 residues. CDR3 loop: CASSEYHGTGGEAFF.

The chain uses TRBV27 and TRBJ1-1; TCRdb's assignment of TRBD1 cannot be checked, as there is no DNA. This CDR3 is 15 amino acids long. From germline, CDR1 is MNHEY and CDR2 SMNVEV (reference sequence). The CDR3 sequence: CASSPARGMNTEAFF.

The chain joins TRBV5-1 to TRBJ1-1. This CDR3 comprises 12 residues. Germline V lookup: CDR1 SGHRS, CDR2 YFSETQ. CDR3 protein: CASRKEGPPSFF.